The 16 T cell receptor beta chains in this list originate from one sample, sequenced in a study of cytomegalovirus exposure and HLA in healthy donors. PCR was performed using 60 Vbeta and 13 Jbeta primers. TCRdb keeps only in-frame clones here, not all; method: immunoSEQ multiplex PCR. The sample shows some 150,000 clones, around 81% of them seen only once. The sample consisted of PBMCs. The source is a male donor in good health and CMV-seronegative.

The chain couples TRBV6-1 to TRBJ1-2, with D hard to call. CDR3 length: 12 residues. V lost 7 bases and J 4 bases, leaving 10 bases between the germline ends. Germline V gives CDR1 MNHNS, CDR2 SASEGT. The DNA of the CDR3 is TGTGCCAGCAACGGTCTACCCTATGGCTACACCTTC. Translated, it gives CASNGLPYGYTF.

This clone was picked up one time. The chain carries TRBV6-6 and TRBJ1-2, with D possibly TRBD1 on 5 matching bases. The CDR3 is made up of 13 amino acids. The V and J ends lost 1 base and 11 bases respectively, with 14 bases between them. CDR1 is MNHNY, CDR2 SVGAGI, per germline (reference sequence). In nucleotides, the CDR3 is TGTGCCAGCAGTTACTTACAAGACAGTGGTTACACCTTC. It translates to CASSYLQDSGYTF.

The gene calls are TRBV6-1 and TRBJ2-7, with D perhaps matching TRBD2 (6 bases). The CDR3 extends over 15 amino acids. The germline V gene has CDR1 MNHNS and CDR2 SASEGT. Trimming took off 3 bases at V and 0 bases at J, with 12 bases between the two ends. The CDR3 protein is CASSEISGLSYEQYF. The DNA for the CDR3 is TGTGCCAGCAGTGAGATTAGCGGCCTCTCCTACGAGCAGTACTTC.

CDR3 bases: TGTGCCAGCAGCGTAGGGAGGACAGTGCGAGGAAACACCATATATTTT. This sequence encodes CASSVGRTVRGNTIYF. This chain uses TRBV9 with TRBJ1-3; D possibly corresponds to TRBD1 (6 bases). The CDR3 spans 16 residues. Looked up from germline, CDR1 is SGDLS and CDR2 is YYNGEE. Trimming cost V 0 bases and J 4 bases, with 14 bases left between them.

The chain employs TRBV27 and TRBJ2-6, with 9 bases identical to TRBD1. Germline CDR1 MNHEY, CDR2 SMNVEV (reference sequence). V lost 2 bases to trimming and J lost 2 bases; unmatched junction nucleotides: 4. This CDR3 has 17 residues. CDR3: CASSLLGQGPGANVLTF. The CDR3 DNA reads as TGTGCCAGCAGTTTACTGGGACAGGGACCTGGGGCCAACGTCCTGACTTTC.

The chain employs TRBV27 and TRBJ2-3; the match to TRBD2 covers 10 bases. Germline CDR1 reads MNHEY; CDR2 reads SMNVEV (reference sequence). This CDR3 contains 18 residues. J lost 2 bases, V lost 6 bases, and 14 bases had no gene match. This CDR3 is CASSPLAGAHPNTDTQYF. CDR3 sequence (DNA): TGTGCCAGCAGCCCTCTAGCGGGGGCACACCCCAACACAGATACGCAGTATTTT.

This chain connects TRBV6-6 to TRBJ1-1; no clear D. The CDR3 runs 12 residues. Between the trimmed V and J ends, which lost 5 bases and 1 base, there was a span of 5 bases. Germline CDR1 and CDR2: MNHNY and SVGAGI (reference sequence). The DNA for the CDR3 is TGTGCCAGCAGTCCACAGAACACTGAAGCTTTCTTT. Encoded protein: CASSPQNTEAFF.

The chain links TRBV6-5 to TRBJ2-7; D remains unclear. The V gene's germline CDR1 is MNHEY and CDR2 SVGAGI. This CDR3 has 13 residues. With 6 bases removed from V and 1 base from J, the gap between germline ends came to 10 bases. The CDR3 protein is CASSQAQSYEQYF. The CDR3 DNA follows: TGTGCCAGCAGCCAGGCGCAATCCTACGAGCAGTACTTC.

V is TRBV5-8 and J is TRBJ1-2, with 12 bases that match TRBD1. This CDR3 spans 13 amino acids. Germline CDR1 is SGHTS and CDR2 is YDEGEE. J gave up 7 bases and V 4 bases, and 2 bases lay outside the gene matches. CDR3: CASSGDRGLGYTF. The CDR3 coding sequence is TGTGCCAGCAGCGGGGACAGGGGGCTTGGCTACACCTTC.

The sample holds one count of this clone. The V call is TRBV4-1, the J call TRBJ2-1; 10 bases line up with TRBD1. V lost 3 bases and J lost 10; bases outside the gene matches: 12. The CDR3 is made up of 16 amino acids. Germline assignment: CDR1 MGHRA and CDR2 YSYEKL. The CDR3 sequence: CASSQFDRGHGYEQFF. For the CDR3, the DNA is TGCGCCAGCAGCCAGTTCGACAGGGGGCATGGATACGAGCAGTTCTTC.

The chain is built from TRBV11-1 and TRBJ2-7, with 7 nucleotides matching TRBD2. The CDR3 consists of 15 residues. The germline gives CDR1 SGHAT, CDR2 FQDESV (reference sequence). The junction had 7 bases not matched to a gene; V was cut back by 1 base and J by 4 bases. Written as DNA, the CDR3 is TGTGCCAGCAGCTTAGTATCGGCTAGCGGTTACGAGCAGTACTTC. Translated, it gives CASSLVSASGYEQYF.

The chain combines TRBV4-1 with TRBJ2-7, with 9 nucleotides matching TRBD2. Germline CDR1 reads MGHRA; CDR2 reads YSYEKL. The V segment lost 0 bases and the J segment 3 bases; nucleotides outside the gene matches: 9. The CDR3 is made up of 17 amino acids. The CDR3 loop reads CASSQDKGTSIGYEQYF. For the CDR3, the DNA is TGCGCCAGCAGCCAAGATAAAGGGACTAGCATCGGCTACGAGCAGTACTTC.

V gene TRBV5-1 combines with J gene TRBJ1-5, with 9 bases matching TRBD1. CDR3 length: 15 amino acids. The trim removed 5 bases at V and 5 bases at J, leaving 8 bases unmatched. The germline CDR1 and CDR2 sequences are SGHRS and YFSETQ. CDR3 protein: CASSYGQGPYQPQHF. CDR3 nucleotides: TGCGCCAGCAGTTACGGACAGGGGCCCTATCAGCCCCAGCATTTT.

The genes are TRBV19 and TRBJ1-4, with 9 bases matching TRBD1. V was clipped by 4 bases and J by 8 bases; unmatched bases: 11. CDR1 is LNHDA and CDR2 is SQIVND in the germline V gene (reference sequence). The CDR3 contains 16 residues. CDR3 in amino acids: CASSRGQGKAGEKLFF. The CDR3 DNA sequence: TGTGCCAGTAGTAGGGGACAGGGAAAAGCAGGCGAAAAACTGTTTTTT. Full variable domain (remainder filled in from reference TRBV19 and TRBJ1-4): DGGITQSPKYLFRKEGQNVTLSCEQNLNHDAMYWYRQDPGQGLRLIYYSQIVNDFQKGDIAEGYSVSREKKESFPLTVTSAQKNPTAFYLCASSRGQGKAGEKLFFGSGTQLSVL.

V and J are TRBV30 and TRBJ2-2; D not resolved. The V gene lost 1 base and the J gene lost 7 bases, with 16 bases spanning the gap. Germline CDR1 is GTSNPN and CDR2 is SVGIG (reference sequence). The CDR3 sequence is 15 residues long. CDR3 in amino acids: CAWSAPRPRNGELFF. The CDR3 DNA reads TGTGCCTGGAGTGCGCCGAGGCCAAGGAACGGGGAGCTGTTTTTT.

The rearrangement uses TRBV6-6 and TRBJ2-7; 11 bases line up with TRBD1. This CDR3 has 16 residues. Germline CDR1 and CDR2: MNHNY and SVGAGI (reference sequence). V was pared by 6 bases and J by 5 bases, with 12 bases of the junction left unmatched. CDR3 nucleotides: TGTGCCAGCAGCCTCCCCTCCGGACAGGGGGCCAACGAGCAGTACTTC. Its translation: CASSLPSGQGANEQYF.